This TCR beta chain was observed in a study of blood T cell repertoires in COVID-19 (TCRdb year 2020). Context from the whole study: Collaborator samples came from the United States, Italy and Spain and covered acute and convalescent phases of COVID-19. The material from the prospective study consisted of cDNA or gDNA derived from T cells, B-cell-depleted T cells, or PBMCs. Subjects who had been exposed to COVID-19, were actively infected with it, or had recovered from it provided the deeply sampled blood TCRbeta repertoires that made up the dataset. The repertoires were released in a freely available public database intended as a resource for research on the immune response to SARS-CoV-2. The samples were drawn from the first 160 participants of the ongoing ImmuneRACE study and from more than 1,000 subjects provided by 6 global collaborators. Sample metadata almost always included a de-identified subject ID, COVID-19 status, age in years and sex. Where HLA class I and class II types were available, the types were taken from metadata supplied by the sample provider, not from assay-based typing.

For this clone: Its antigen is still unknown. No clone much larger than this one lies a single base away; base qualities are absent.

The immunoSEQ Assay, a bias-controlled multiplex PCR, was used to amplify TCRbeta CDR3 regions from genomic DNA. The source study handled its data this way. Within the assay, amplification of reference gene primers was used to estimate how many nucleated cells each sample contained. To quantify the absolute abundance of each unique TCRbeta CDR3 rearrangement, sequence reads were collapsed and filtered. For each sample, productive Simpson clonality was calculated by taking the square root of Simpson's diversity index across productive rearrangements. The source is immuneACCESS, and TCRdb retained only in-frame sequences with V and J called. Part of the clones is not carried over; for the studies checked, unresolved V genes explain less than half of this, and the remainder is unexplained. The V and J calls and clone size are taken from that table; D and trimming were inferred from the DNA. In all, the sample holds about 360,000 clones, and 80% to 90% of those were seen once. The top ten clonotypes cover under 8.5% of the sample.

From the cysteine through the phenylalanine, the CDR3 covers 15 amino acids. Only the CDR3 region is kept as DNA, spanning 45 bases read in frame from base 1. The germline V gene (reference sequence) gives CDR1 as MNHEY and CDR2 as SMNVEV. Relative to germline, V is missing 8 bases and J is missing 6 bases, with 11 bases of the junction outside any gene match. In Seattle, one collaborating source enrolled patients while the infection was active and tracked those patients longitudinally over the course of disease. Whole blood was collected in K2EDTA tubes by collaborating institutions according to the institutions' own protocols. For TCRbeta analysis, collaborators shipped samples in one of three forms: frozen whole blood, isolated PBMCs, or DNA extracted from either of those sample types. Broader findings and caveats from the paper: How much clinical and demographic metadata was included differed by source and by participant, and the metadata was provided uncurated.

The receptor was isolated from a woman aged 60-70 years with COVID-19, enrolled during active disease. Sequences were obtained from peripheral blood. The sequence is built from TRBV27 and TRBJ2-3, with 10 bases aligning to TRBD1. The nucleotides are TGTGCCAGCCAAACCGGGACAGGGGCCTGGGATACGCAGTATTTT. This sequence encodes CASQTGTGAWDTQYF.